Reported below is one T cell receptor beta chain. When the RNA was reverse transcribed, random hexamers were used with an input of roughly 0.45 to 1 ug. It was immunoSEQ multiplex PCR that amplified TCR beta CDR3 across 54 Vbeta and 13 Jbeta. TCRdb ran MiXCR on the immunoSEQ multiplex PCR reads and lists one entry per CDR3 protein. The table includes about 140,000 distinct CDR3 sequences, 95% detected once. The data derive from a study of CD8 T cells in Susac syndrome. The V and J ends lost 5 bases and 10 bases respectively, with 14 bases between them. The CDR3 consists of 13 residues. CDR1 and CDR2 from the germline V gene are LNHNV and YYDKDF (reference sequence).

This receptor was obtained from a human donor with Susac syndrome. Sequencing was done on a sample of CD4+ T cells from PBMCs. The chain recombines TRBV15 with TRBJ1-4, with D perhaps matching TRBD1 (5 bases). CDR3 region: CATSLQPQGKLFF. The CDR3, as DNA: TGTGCCACCAGCCTCCAACCTCAGGGAAAACTGTTTTTT.